The text below deals with one TCR beta chain. These data belong to a study of shared clonotypes between healthy human individuals. It was CD45RO-negative cells, positively selected for CCR7, that made up naive CD8 cells, with terminally differentiated effector memory CD45RA+ cells excluded. Replicate sorted-subset PCRs were loaded with 150 to 250 ng DNA, roughly 33,000 T cell genomes. TCRdb's table, derived via immunoSEQ multiplex PCR, lists solely in-frame clones and lacks some. Of about 870,000 clones in the sample, 92% were seen once. CDR1 is SGHAT and CDR2 is FQNNGV in the germline V gene. The CDR3 has 15 amino acids. After removal of 1 base from V and 7 bases from J, the junction contained 9 bases not matched to a gene.

The V call is TRBV11-2, the J call TRBJ2-7; TRBD2 matches at 8 bases. Input material: naive CD8+ T cells sorted from blood. This TCR came from a man aged 25-45 years in good health. CDR3 DNA: TGTGCCAGCAGCTTAGGCGCGGGAGGAGTCGGGGAGCAGTACTTC. Translated, it gives CASSLGAGGVGEQYF.